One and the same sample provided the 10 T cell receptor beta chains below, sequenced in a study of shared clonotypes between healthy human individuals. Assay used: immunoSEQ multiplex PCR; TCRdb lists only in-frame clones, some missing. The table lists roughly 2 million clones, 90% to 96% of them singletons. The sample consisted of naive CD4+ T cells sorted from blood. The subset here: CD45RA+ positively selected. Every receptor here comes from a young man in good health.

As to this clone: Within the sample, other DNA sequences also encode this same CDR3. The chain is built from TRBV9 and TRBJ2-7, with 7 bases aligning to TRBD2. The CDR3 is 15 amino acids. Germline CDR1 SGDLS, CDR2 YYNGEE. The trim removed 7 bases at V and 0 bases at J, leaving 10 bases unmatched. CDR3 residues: CASSVDLAASYEQYF. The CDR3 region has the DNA TGTGCCAGCTCCGTAGACCTAGCGGCCTCCTACGAGCAGTACTTC.

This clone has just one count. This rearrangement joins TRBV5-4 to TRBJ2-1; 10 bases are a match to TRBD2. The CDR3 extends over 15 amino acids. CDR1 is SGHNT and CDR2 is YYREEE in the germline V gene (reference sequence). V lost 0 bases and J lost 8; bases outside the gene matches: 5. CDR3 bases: TGTGCCAGCAGCTTGGAGCGGGGGGGACGGGATGAGCAGTTCTTC. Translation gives CASSLERGGRDEQFF.

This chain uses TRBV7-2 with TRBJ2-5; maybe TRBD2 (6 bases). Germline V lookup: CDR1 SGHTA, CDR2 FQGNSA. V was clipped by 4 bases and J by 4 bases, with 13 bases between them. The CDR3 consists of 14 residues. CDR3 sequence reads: CASSSNGGRETQYF. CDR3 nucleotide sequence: TGTGCCAGCAGCTCCAACGGAGGGCGAGAGACCCAGTACTTC.

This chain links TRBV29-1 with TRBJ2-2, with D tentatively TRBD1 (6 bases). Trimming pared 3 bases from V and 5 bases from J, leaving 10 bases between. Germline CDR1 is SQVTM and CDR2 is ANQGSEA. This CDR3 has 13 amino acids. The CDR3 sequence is CSVEGARTGELFF. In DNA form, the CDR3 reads TGCAGCGTTGAGGGGGCGCGGACCGGGGAGCTGTTTTTT.

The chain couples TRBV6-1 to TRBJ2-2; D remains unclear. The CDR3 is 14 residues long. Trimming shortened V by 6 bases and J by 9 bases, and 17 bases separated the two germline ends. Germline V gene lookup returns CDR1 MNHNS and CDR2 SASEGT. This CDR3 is CASRGNIKVRELFF. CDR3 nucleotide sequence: TGTGCCAGCAGGGGTAACATAAAGGTCCGGGAGCTGTTTTTT.

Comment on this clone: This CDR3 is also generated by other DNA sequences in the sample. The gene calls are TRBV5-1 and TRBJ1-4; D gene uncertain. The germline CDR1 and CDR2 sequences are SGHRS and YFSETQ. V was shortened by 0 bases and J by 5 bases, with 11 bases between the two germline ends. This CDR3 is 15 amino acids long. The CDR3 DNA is TGCGCCAGCAGCTTGGGGGGTCAACCCAATGAAAAACTGTTTTTT. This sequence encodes CASSLGGQPNEKLFF.

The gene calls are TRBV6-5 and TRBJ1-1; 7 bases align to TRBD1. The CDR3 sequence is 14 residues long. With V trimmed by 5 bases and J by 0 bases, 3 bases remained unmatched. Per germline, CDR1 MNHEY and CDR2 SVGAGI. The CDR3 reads CASSAGQMNTEAFF. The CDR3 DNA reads TGTGCCAGCAGTGCGGGACAGATGAACACTGAAGCTTTCTTT.

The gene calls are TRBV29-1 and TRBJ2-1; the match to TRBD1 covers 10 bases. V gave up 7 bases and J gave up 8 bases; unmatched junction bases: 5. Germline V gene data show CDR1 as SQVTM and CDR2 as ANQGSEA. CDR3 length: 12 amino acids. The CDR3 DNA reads TGCAGCGGCCGGACAGGGGGTTATGAGCAGTTCTTC. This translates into CSGRTGGYEQFF.

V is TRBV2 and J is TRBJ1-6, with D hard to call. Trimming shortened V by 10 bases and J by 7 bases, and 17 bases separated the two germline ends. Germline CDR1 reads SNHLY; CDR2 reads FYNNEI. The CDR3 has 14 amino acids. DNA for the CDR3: TGTGCCACGAACAGCGGACGGCCAAATTCACCCCTCCACTTT. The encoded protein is CATNSGRPNSPLHF.

The DNA of the CDR3 is TGTGCCAGCACCGAACTGGGGGCTAGCGGGGACCGGGAGCTGTTTTTT. Its protein product is CASTELGASGDRELFF. The chain joins TRBV6-6 to TRBJ2-2; 9 nucleotides line up with TRBD2. This CDR3 is 16 amino acids long. Germline V CDR1 and CDR2: MNHNY, SVGAGI (reference sequence). J was trimmed by 9 bases and V by 7 bases; bases with no gene match: 15.